This TCR beta chain was identified during a study of T cells in Graves' hyperthyroidism and ophthalmopathy. Study-wide context: At the time of initial diagnosis and before any treatment, peripheral blood was collected.

Only a few counts were recorded for this clonotype. Its antigen is not known. Study results and limitations: From stable hyperthyroidism, ophthalmopathy was set apart by a 13 V-J model.

There were TCR beta CDR3 regions amplified from RNA transcripts. RT-PCR in the first round (using the HTBI primer set) targeted the TCR CDR3. From the multiplex PCR reads, TCRdb called clonotypes with MiXCR, one entry per CDR3 protein. The sample has 500,000 to 800,000 distinct CDR3 sequences, about 14% seen once. There are 16 residues in the CDR3. Germline assignment: CDR1 SGHDT and CDR2 YYEEEE. Trimming took off 3 bases at V and 3 bases at J, with 16 bases between the two ends. The rearrangement joins TRBV5-6 to TRBJ2-1; no clear D gene. The sequenced sample consisted of blood. The TCR comes from a woman in her forties or fifties with Graves' ophthalmopathy. In DNA, the CDR3 is TGTGCCAGCAGCTCCTCGGCCAGGTCCCTCTACAATGAGCAGTTCTTC. It encodes CASSSSARSLYNEQFF.